The TCR beta chain described here comes from a study of Ad26.COV2.S vaccination and SARS-CoV-2 variants. Study-wide context: Trial arm assignment for the donor was COV1001 Ad26.COV2.S. The study, taken as a whole, reports: A substantial breadth of spike-specific CD8+ and CD4+ T cell responses after vaccination has been reported.

This sample's treatment: roughly 20 received Ad26.COV2.S at low or high dose, single or two shots; roughly five received placebo; per-sample allocation not given. Specimens were obtained on day 63 following the first vaccine or placebo injection. This Boston cohort included adults aged 18-55 years. Measured with immunoSEQ multiplex PCR; TCRdb has only the in-frame clones, and not every one. The table includes about 350,000 clones, around 90% detected once. This CDR3 contains 17 residues. Germline CDR1 and CDR2: LGHNA and YSLEER. V gave up 0 bases and J gave up 0 bases, with 12 bases separating them. Comments on this clone: What it binds is not known.

Sequencing was performed on peripheral blood, taken in a trial of Ad26.COV2.S vaccine versus placebo. The rearrangement joins TRBV4-3 to TRBJ1-3; D unresolved. The clonotype originates from a person between 18 and 65 years old who received the Ad26.COV2.S COVID-19 vaccine or a placebo. CDR3 bases: TGCGCCAGCAGCCAAGATGGTCTGAGGAACTCTGGAAACACCATATATTTT. Translation: CASSQDGLRNSGNTIYF.